This T cell receptor (beta chain) was obtained from a study of cytomegalovirus exposure and HLA in healthy donors. Study-wide results and caveats: TCR beta chain V- and J-gene trimming was linked, in a later analysis, to a missense variant in DCLRE1C. Further analysis, carried out later, found HLA-associated TCR beta chains more clonally expanded than equally common other chains. A later analysis reported that several of the most significant clusters appeared to be linked to common viral pathogens, among them Epstein-Barr virus.

With 3 bases clipped from V and 6 bases from J, the junction kept 11 bases outside the gene matches. CDR3 length: 16 residues. The germline V gene encodes CDR1 SGHVS and CDR2 FNYEAQ. PCR amplification relied on 60 Vbeta primers (plus 13 Jbeta primers). The assay was immunoSEQ multiplex PCR, and TCRdb's table has in-frame clones only and misses some. The data contain around 69,000 clones, around 70% of them singletons. This clone was counted once. Its specificity is not known. The sequence derives from a woman aged 45-60 years in good health and CMV-seropositive. Material for sequencing was PBMCs. V and J are TRBV7-6 and TRBJ2-3; 8 bases line up with TRBD1. In DNA, the CDR3 is TGTGCCAGCAGCTTTGAGTCCAGGGGGCGTGGGGATACGCAGTATTTT. Translating gives CASSFESRGRGDTQYF.